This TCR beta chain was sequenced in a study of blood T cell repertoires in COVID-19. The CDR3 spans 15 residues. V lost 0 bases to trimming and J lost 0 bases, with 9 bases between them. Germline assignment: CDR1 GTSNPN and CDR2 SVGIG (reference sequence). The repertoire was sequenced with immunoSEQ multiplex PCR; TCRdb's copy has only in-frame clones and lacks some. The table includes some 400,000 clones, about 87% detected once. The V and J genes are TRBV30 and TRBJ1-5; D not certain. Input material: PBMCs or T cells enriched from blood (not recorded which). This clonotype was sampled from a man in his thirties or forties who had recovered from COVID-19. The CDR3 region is CAWSVGQYSNQPQHF. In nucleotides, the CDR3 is TGTGCCTGGAGTGTTGGCCAATATAGCAATCAGCCCCAGCATTTT.